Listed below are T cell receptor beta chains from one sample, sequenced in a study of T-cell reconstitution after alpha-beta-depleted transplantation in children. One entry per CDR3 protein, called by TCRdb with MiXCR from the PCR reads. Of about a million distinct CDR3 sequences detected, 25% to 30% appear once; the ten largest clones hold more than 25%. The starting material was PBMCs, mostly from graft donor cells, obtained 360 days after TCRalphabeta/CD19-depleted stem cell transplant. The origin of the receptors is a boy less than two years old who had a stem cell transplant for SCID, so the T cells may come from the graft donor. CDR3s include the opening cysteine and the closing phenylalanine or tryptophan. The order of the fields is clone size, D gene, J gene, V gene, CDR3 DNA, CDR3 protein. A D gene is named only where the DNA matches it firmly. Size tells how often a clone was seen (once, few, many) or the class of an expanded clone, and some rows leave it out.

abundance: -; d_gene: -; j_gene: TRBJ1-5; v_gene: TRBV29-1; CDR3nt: TGCAGCGTTGCAGTAACCGGGAGCAATCAGCCCCAGCATTTT; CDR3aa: CSVAVTGSNQPQHF
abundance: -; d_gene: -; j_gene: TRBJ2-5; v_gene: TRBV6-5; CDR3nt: TGTGCCAGCAGTTACCGGGGCCGGGAAAAAGAGACCCAGTACTTC; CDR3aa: CASSYRGREKETQYF
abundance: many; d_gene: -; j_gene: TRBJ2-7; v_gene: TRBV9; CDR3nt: TGTGCCAGCAGCGTAGCCATGGGGAGCTCCTACGAGCAGTACTTC; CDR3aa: CASSVAMGSSYEQYF
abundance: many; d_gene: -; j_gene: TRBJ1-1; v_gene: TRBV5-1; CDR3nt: TGCGCCAGCAGCTTGAGGCAGGGAAACACTGAAGCTTTCTTT; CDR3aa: CASSLRQGNTEAFF
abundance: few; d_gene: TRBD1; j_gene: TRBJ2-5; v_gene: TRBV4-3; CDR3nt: TGCGCCAGCAGCCAAGATCCCCACGGGACAGGGTTTGAGACCCAGTACTTC; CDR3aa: CASSQDPHGTGFETQYF
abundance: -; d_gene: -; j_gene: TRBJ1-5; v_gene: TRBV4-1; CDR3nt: TGCGCCAGCAGCCAAACAGGGCGTTTGCAGCCCCAGCATTTT; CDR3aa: CASSQTGRLQPQHF
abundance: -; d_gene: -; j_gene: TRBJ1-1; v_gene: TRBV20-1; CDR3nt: TGCAGTGAGGTATTGGGTACTGAAGCTTTCTTT; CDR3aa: CSEVLGTEAFF
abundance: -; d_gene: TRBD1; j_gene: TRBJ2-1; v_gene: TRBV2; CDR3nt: TGTGCCAGCATGACGACAGGGGGAGCCTACAATGAGCAGTTCTTC; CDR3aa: CASMTTGGAYNEQFF
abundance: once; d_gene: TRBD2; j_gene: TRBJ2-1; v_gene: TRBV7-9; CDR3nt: TGTGCCAGCAGCCCCAGCCTAGCGGGGGTCAATGAGCAGTTCTTC; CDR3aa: CASSPSLAGVNEQFF
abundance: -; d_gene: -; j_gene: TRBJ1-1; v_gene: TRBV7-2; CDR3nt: TGTGCCAGCAGCTTAGTGGGAGGCTGGCCGTACACTGAAGCTTTCTTT; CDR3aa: CASSLVGGWPYTEAFF
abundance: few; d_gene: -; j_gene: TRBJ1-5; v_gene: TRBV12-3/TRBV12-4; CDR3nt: TGTGCCAGCAGTTTAGCACGTGGGGGGGCTGAGCCCCAGCATTTT; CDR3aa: CASSLARGGAEPQHF